This is a list of T cell receptor beta chains from one sample in a study of blood T cell repertoires in COVID-19. TCRdb keeps only in-frame clones here, not all; method: immunoSEQ multiplex PCR. The table includes roughly 68,000 clones, 88% detected once. Material: peripheral blood. All receptors come from a woman aged 55-70 years with COVID-19, enrolled during active disease. The CDR3 runs from the conserved cysteine through the conserved F or W. The order of the fields is CDR3 length, J gene, V gene, CDR3 protein.

len: 14
j_gene: TRBJ1-1
v_gene: TRBV6-2/TRBV6-3
CDR3aa: CASSYSTGWTEAFF

len: 14
j_gene: TRBJ1-1
v_gene: TRBV5-1
CDR3aa: CASSPGTANTEAFF

len: 14
j_gene: TRBJ2-1
v_gene: TRBV5-8
CDR3aa: CASSPQGGTDEQFF

len: 14
j_gene: TRBJ2-5
v_gene: TRBV7-2
CDR3aa: CASSPPGAQETQYF

len: 14
j_gene: TRBJ1-1
v_gene: TRBV7-8
CDR3aa: CASSPRARDTEAFF

len: 13
j_gene: TRBJ1-1
v_gene: TRBV6-1
CDR3aa: CASGPGQHTEAFF

len: 13
j_gene: TRBJ1-2
v_gene: TRBV12-3/TRBV12-4
CDR3aa: CASSPTGGYGYTF

len: 16
j_gene: TRBJ2-7
v_gene: TRBV3-1/TRBV3-2
CDR3aa: CASSQGAWDSAYEQYF

len: 12
j_gene: TRBJ1-3
v_gene: TRBV19
CDR3aa: CASSNRGNTIYF

len: 12
j_gene: TRBJ1-2
v_gene: TRBV11-2
CDR3aa: CASTGWRDGYTF

len: 18
j_gene: TRBJ2-3
v_gene: TRBV4-3
CDR3aa: CASSQEVISGGPTDTQYF

len: 16
j_gene: TRBJ1-6
v_gene: TRBV4-1
CDR3aa: CASSLTGQGGNSPLHF

len: 18
j_gene: TRBJ1-4
v_gene: TRBV28
CDR3aa: CASSPLKGTARGDEKLFF

len: 18
j_gene: TRBJ1-6
v_gene: TRBV4-1
CDR3aa: CASSQYDRGNSYNSPLHF

len: 13
j_gene: TRBJ1-5
v_gene: TRBV6-5
CDR3aa: CASSLTEIQPQHF

len: 15
j_gene: TRBJ1-1
v_gene: TRBV5-1
CDR3aa: CASSWAGQADAEAFF

len: 14
j_gene: TRBJ2-5
v_gene: TRBV6-2/TRBV6-3
CDR3aa: CASRPTRPQETQYF

len: 16
j_gene: TRBJ1-5
v_gene: TRBV4-3
CDR3aa: CASSQDMGTSNQPQHF

len: 17
j_gene: TRBJ2-3
v_gene: TRBV2
CDR3aa: CASSGFRGTGRMDTQYF

len: 14
j_gene: TRBJ2-5
v_gene: TRBV7-8
CDR3aa: CASSLEPFQETQYF

len: 13
j_gene: TRBJ1-4
v_gene: TRBV6-6
CDR3aa: CASSSAGNEKLFF

len: 13
j_gene: TRBJ1-2
v_gene: TRBV2
CDR3aa: CASSGTGAYGYTF

len: 13
j_gene: TRBJ1-1
v_gene: TRBV5-1
CDR3aa: CASSAGVNTEAFF

len: 14
j_gene: TRBJ2-7
v_gene: TRBV6-2/TRBV6-3
CDR3aa: CASSYSWDGGEQYF

len: 14
j_gene: TRBJ1-1
v_gene: TRBV5-1
CDR3aa: CASSSNPGWAEAFF

len: 20
j_gene: TRBJ1-4
v_gene: TRBV19
CDR3aa: CASSGGQGGAMTASDEKLFF

len: 15
j_gene: TRBJ2-2
v_gene: TRBV7-7
CDR3aa: CASSPRTRGIGELFF

len: 14
j_gene: TRBJ2-5
v_gene: TRBV5-6
CDR3aa: CASSSRTGQETQYF

len: 15
j_gene: TRBJ2-1
v_gene: TRBV19
CDR3aa: CASRSGGSSYNEQFF

len: 15
j_gene: TRBJ2-1
v_gene: TRBV5-8
CDR3aa: CASSSRQGVYNEQFF

len: 15
j_gene: TRBJ1-1
v_gene: TRBV7-2
CDR3aa: CASSSGQGGYTEAFF

len: 13
j_gene: TRBJ1-1
v_gene: TRBV30
CDR3aa: CAWSHSLNTEAFF

len: 13
j_gene: TRBJ1-2
v_gene: TRBV29-1
CDR3aa: CSVERGQGSGYTF

len: 14
j_gene: TRBJ1-4
v_gene: TRBV15
CDR3aa: CATSRGQGGEKLFF

len: 14
j_gene: TRBJ1-1
v_gene: TRBV18
CDR3aa: CASSPNPVVSEAFF

len: 16
j_gene: TRBJ2-1
v_gene: TRBV6-2/TRBV6-3
CDR3aa: CASSSITSVPYNEQFF

len: 14
j_gene: TRBJ2-7
v_gene: TRBV3-1/TRBV3-2
CDR3aa: CASTPSRDFYEQYF

len: 15
j_gene: TRBJ2-5
v_gene: TRBV28
CDR3aa: CASGSSGNKRETQYF

len: 16
j_gene: TRBJ2-7
v_gene: TRBV19
CDR3aa: CATRDRSRATSYEQYF

len: 16
j_gene: TRBJ1-2
v_gene: TRBV28
CDR3aa: CASSSYDRADLGGYTF

len: 16
j_gene: TRBJ1-4
v_gene: TRBV19
CDR3aa: CASSHPGGATNEKLFF

len: 15
j_gene: TRBJ1-3
v_gene: TRBV6-5
CDR3aa: CASRRDTSPGNTIYF

len: 13
j_gene: TRBJ1-1
v_gene: TRBV4-3
CDR3aa: CASSQAPGSEAFF

len: 10
j_gene: TRBJ1-4
v_gene: TRBV28
CDR3aa: CASQGEKLFF

len: 14
j_gene: TRBJ1-6
v_gene: TRBV5-6
CDR3aa: CASSRDRGLSPLHF